This T cell receptor (beta chain) was sequenced for a study of Graves' ophthalmopathy and Graves' hyperthyroidism. The study, taken as a whole, reports: Blood repertoires reportedly contained most expanded thyroid clonotypes above 0.001 frequency. Ophthalmopathy could be told apart from stable hyperthyroidism by a 13-signature model (about 89% sensitivity, roughly 81% specificity).

This CDR3 comprises 13 residues. Germline CDR1 reads WSHSY; CDR2 reads SAAADI. Notes on this clonotype: Its antigen remains unidentified. One end of the junction varies from germline; a read error may be responsible.

As the template, RNA transcripts were used to amplify TCR beta CDR3 regions. Second-round multiplex PCR came after first-round RT-PCR with HTBI primers. TCRdb analysed the multiplex PCR reads with MiXCR anew, one entry per CDR3 protein. The table has more than 1,000,000 distinct CDR3 sequences, roughly two fifths seen once. Sequences were obtained from peripheral blood or thyroid tissue (not recorded which). This receptor was taken from an adult man with Graves' hyperthyroidism. This rearrangement joins TRBV10-2 to TRBJ2-2, with D maybe TRBD1 (5 bases). CDR3 loop: CASSVVGPGELFF. In DNA form, the CDR3 reads TGTGCCAGCAGCGTAGTGGGGCCCGGGGAGCTGTTTTTT.